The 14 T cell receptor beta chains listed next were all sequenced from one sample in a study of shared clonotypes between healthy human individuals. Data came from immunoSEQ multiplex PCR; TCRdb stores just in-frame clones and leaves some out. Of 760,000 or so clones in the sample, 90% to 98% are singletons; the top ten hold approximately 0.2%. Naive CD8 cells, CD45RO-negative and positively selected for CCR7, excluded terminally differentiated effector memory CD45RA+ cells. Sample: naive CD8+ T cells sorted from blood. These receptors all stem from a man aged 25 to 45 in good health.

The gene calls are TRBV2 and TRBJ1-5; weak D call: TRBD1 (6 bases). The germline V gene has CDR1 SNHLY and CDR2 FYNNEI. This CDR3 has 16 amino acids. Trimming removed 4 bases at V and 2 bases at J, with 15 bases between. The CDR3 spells CASSVRDRHGNQPQHF. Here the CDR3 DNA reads TGTGCCAGCAGTGTTCGAGACAGGCACGGCAATCAGCCCCAGCATTTT.

The CDR3 bases are TGTGCCTGGAGTTTCAGGGGGGTCAGCTCCTACGAGCAGTACTTC. Translated: CAWSFRGVSSYEQYF. This sequence joins TRBV30 and TRBJ2-7; D may be TRBD1 (7 bases). CDR1 is GTSNPN, CDR2 SVGIG, per germline (reference sequence). Between the trimmed V and J ends, which lost 2 bases and 0 bases, there was a span of 14 bases. CDR3 length: 15 amino acids.

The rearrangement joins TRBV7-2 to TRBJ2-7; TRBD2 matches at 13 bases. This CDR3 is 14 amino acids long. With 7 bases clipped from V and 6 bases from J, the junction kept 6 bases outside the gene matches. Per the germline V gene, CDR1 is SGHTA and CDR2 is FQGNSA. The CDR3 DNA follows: TGTGCCAGCACGTTGACTAGCGGGAGGCGCGAGCAGTACTTC. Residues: CASTLTSGRREQYF.

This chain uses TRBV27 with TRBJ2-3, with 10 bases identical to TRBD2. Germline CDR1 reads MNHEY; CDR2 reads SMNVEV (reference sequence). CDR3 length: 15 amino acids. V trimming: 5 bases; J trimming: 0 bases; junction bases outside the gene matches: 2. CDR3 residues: CASSGLADSTDTQYF. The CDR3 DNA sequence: TGTGCCAGCAGTGGACTAGCGGATAGCACAGATACGCAGTATTTT.

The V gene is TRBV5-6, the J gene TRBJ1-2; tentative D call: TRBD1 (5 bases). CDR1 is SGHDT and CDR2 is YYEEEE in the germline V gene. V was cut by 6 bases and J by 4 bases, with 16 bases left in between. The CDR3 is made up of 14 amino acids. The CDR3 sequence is CASNVLWGAYGYTF. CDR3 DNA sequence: TGTGCCAGCAACGTCCTCTGGGGCGCCTATGGCTACACCTTC.

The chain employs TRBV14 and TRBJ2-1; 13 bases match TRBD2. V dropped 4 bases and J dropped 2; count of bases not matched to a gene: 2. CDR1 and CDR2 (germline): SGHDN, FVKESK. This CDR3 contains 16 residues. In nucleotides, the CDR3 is TGTGCCAGCAGCCCCGGGACTAGCGGGGCCTACAATGAGCAGTTCTTC. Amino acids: CASSPGTSGAYNEQFF.

CDR3 sequence reads: CASSSSGRTQETQYF. CDR3 sequence (DNA): TGTGCCAGCAGCTCCTCGGGTAGGACTCAAGAGACCCAGTACTTC. V usage is TRBV6-6 and J usage is TRBJ2-5; weak D call: TRBD2 (5 bases). V lost 6 bases and J 2 bases, leaving 16 bases between the germline ends. CDR3 length: 15 residues. Germline V gene lookup returns CDR1 MNHNY and CDR2 SVGAGI (reference sequence).

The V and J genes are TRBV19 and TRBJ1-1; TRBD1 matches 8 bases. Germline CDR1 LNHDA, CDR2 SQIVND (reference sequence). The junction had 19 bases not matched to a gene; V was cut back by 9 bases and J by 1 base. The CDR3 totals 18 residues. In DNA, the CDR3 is TGTGCCAGCGGAAAACCCCGGGACAGGCTGGATGGGAACACTGAAGCTTTCTTT. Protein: CASGKPRDRLDGNTEAFF.

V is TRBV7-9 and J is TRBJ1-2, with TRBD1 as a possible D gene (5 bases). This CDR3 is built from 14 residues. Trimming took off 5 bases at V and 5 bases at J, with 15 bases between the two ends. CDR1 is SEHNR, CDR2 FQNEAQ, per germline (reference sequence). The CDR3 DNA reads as TGTGCCAGCAGCGCCTCAACCCAGGGTTATGGCTACACCTTC. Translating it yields CASSASTQGYGYTF.

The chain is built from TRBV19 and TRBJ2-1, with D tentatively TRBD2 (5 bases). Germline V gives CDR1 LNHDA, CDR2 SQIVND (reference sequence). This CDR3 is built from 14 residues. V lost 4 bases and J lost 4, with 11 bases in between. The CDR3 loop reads CASSTPRTYNEQFF. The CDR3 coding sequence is TGTGCCAGTAGTACCCCGAGGACTTACAATGAGCAGTTCTTC.

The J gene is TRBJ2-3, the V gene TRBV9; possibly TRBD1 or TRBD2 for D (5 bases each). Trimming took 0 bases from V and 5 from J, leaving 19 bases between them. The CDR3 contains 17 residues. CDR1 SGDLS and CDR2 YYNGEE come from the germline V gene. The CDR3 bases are TGTGCCAGCAGCGTAGAAGAGGGGTCCCCCTTCATAGATACGCAGTATTTT. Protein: CASSVEEGSPFIDTQYF.

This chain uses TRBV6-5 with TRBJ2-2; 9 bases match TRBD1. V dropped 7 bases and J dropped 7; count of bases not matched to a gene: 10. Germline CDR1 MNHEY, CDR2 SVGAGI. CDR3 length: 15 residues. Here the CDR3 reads CASNPIQGAGGELFF. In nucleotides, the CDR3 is TGTGCCAGCAACCCCATACAGGGGGCGGGCGGGGAGCTGTTTTTT.

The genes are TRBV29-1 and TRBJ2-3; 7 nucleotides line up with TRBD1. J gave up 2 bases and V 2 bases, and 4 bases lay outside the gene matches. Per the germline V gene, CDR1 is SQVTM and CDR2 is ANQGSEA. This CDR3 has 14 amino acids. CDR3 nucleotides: TGCAGCGTTGAAAGGGACAGAGTCACAGATACGCAGTATTTT. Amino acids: CSVERDRVTDTQYF.

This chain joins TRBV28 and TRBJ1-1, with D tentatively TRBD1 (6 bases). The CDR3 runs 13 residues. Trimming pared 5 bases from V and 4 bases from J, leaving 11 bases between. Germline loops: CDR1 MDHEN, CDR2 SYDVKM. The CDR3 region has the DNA TGTGCCAGCAGTCGGGACATGCCCACTGAAGCTTTCTTT. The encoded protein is CASSRDMPTEAFF.